The clone carrying this TCR beta chain was counted at least ten times. Its antigen is unknown. The study co-extracted DNA and RNA from 20-30 mg of unsorted bulk tissue. The patients presented with primary liver carcinoma, which was managed through surgical resection. Chronic HBV infection affected patients, none of whom had received treatment. Germline V gives CDR1 SGHDT, CDR2 YYEEEE. This CDR3 spans 16 amino acids. V lost 4 bases, J lost 0 bases, and 14 bases lay in between. These data come from a study of tumor-infiltrating lymphocytes in primary liver carcinoma. At the level of the study: Sample counts of productive TCRbeta reads spanned roughly 3.65 to 7.13 million; these counts were similar across tissue types. Points from the study as a whole: Against blood, tumors held a significantly higher top-250-clone fraction (p = 0.039).

Researchers generated TCR beta cDNA from roughly 520 ng of total RNA, relying on a constant-region primer. Three rounds of nested multiplex PCR with slightly modified ARM-PCR produced TCR beta libraries. PCR rounds one and two used TRBV1-TRBV30 forward primers with a C-beta reverse primer for about 11 cycles each. TCRdb fed the multiplex PCR reads into MiXCR, producing one record per CDR3 protein. The sample yields more than 100,000 distinct CDR3 sequences, less than 75% seen once. This rearrangement joins TRBV5-6 to TRBJ2-1, with D maybe TRBD2 (5 bases). This receptor was taken from an older woman with primary liver carcinoma and hepatitis B virus infection. Material for sequencing was tumor-adjacent normal liver tissue. The CDR3 spells CASSGQAASSYNEQFF. The CDR3, as DNA: TGTGCCAGCAGCGGCCAAGCGGCAAGCTCCTACAATGAGCAGTTCTTC. Supplemented by reference TRBV5-6 and TRBJ2-1, the full variable domain reads DAGVTQSPTHLIKTRGQQVTLRCSPKSGHDTVSWYQQALGQGPQFIFQYYEEEERQRGNFPDRFSGHQFPNYSSELNVNALLLGDSALYLCASSGQAASSYNEQFFGPGTRLTVL.